Listed below are T cell receptor beta chains from one sample, sequenced in a study of OX40 agonist ivuxolimab in advanced cancers. The method was immunoSEQ multiplex PCR; TCRdb's version includes in-frame clones alone and lacks a portion of them. The sample lists 63,000 or so clones; roughly 80% were seen once. Sequenced material: CD4+ or CD8+ T cells sorted from blood, taken in a trial of the OX40 agonist ivuxolimab. The receptors stem from an adult with an advanced solid tumor such as melanoma, head and neck, liver or kidney cancer. Each CDR3 is given with its conserved first and last residue. D genes are given only for firm matches. Some rows mark clone size as missing; the rest say once, few, many or name a class of expanded clone.

TRBD1 | . | TRBJ1-5 | TRBV18 | TGTGCCAGCTCACCGGACAGGGCCCATCAGCCCCAGCATTTT | CASSPDRAHQPQHF
. | . | TRBJ1-2 | TRBV10-3 | TGTGCCATCAGTGAGTCGATGGGGGGCTATGGCTACACCTTC | CAISESMGGYGYTF
. | . | TRBJ2-1 | TRBV7-2 | TGTGCCAGCAGCTTATCACCTTTTTCCTACAATGAGCAGTTCTTC | CASSLSPFSYNEQFF
. | once | TRBJ1-5 | TRBV27 | TGTGCCAGCAGGTTGACGGTCCTTGGGGGCAATCAGCCCCAGCATTTT | CASRLTVLGGNQPQHF
. | . | TRBJ1-6 | TRBV6-5 | TGTGCCAGCAGCCCCGGGGGGAACCTTAATTCACCCCTCCACTTT | CASSPGGNLNSPLHF
. | . | TRBJ1-6 | TRBV7-9 | TGTGCCAGCAGCTTCCAAGCACGGGGGACTTCACCCCTCCACTTT | CASSFQARGTSPLHF
. | . | TRBJ2-5 | TRBV7-9 | TGTGCCAGCAGCTCCCAAGGATCGGGGGCGGGCGAGACCCAGTACTTC | CASSSQGSGAGETQYF
. | . | TRBJ2-7 | TRBV4-2 | TGTGCCAGCAGCCAAGTCTATAGCGGCTCCTACGAGCAGTACTTC | CASSQVYSGSYEQYF
. | . | TRBJ2-7 | TRBV7-3 | TGTGCCAGCAGCTCACTTGGGACCCCTAGGCAGTACTTC | CASSSLGTPRQYF
. | . | TRBJ2-7 | TRBV15 | TGTGCCACCAGCAGACCCCCAGGGGAAGAGCAGTACTTC | CATSRPPGEEQYF
TRBD2 | . | TRBJ2-7 | TRBV6-6 | TGTGCCAGCCGTACTAGCGGGTTTTACTACGAGCAGTACTTC | CASRTSGFYYEQYF